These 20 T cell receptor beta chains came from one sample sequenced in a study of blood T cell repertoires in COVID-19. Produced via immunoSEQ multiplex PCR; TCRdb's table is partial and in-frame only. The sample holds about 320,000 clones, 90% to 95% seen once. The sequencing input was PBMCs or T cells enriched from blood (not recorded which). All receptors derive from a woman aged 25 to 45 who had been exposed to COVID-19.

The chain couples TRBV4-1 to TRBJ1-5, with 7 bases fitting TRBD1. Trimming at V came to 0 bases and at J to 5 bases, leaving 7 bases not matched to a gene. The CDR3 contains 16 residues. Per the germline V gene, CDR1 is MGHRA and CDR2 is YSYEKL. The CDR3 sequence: CASSQDPGQTYQPQHF. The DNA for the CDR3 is TGCGCCAGCAGCCAAGACCCGGGACAGACCTATCAGCCCCAGCATTTT.

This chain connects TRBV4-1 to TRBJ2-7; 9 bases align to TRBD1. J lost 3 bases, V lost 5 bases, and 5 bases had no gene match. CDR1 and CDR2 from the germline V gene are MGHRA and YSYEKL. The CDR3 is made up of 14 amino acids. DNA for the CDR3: TGCGCCAGCAGCGGATCGACAGGGGGCTACGAGCAGTACTTC. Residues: CASSGSTGGYEQYF.

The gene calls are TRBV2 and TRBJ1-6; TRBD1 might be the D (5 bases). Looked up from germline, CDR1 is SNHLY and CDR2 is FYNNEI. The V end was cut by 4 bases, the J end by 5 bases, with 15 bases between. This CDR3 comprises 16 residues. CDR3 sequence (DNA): TGTGCCAGCAGTGGGGCAGGGCATGGAAATAATTCACCCCTCCACTTT. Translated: CASSGAGHGNNSPLHF.

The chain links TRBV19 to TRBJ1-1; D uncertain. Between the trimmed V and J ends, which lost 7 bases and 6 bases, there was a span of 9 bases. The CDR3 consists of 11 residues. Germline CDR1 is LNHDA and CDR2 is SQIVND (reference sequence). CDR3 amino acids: CASISRAEAFF. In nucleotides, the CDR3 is TGTGCCAGTATCTCTAGAGCTGAAGCTTTCTTT.

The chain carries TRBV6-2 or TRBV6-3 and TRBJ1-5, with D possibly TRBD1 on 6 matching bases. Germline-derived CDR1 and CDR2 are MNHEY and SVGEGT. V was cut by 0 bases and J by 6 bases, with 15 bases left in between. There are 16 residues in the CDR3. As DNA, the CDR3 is TGTGCCAGCAGTTACTCGGGAGGGGGGAAGGGTCAGCCCCAGCATTTT. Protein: CASSYSGGGKGQPQHF.

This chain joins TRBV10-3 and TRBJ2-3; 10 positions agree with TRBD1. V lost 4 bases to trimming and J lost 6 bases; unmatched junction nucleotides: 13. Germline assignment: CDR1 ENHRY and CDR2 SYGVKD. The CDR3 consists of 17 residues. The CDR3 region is CAISVGAGTGAIDTQYF. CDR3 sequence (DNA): TGTGCCATCAGTGTTGGCGCGGGGACAGGGGCGATTGATACGCAGTATTTT.

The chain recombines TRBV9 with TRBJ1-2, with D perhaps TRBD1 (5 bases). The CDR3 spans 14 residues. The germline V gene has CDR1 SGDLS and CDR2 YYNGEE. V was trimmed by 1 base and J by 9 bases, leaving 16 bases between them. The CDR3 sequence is CASSVTVQAFSYTF. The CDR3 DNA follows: TGTGCCAGCAGCGTAACGGTACAGGCGTTTAGCTACACCTTC.

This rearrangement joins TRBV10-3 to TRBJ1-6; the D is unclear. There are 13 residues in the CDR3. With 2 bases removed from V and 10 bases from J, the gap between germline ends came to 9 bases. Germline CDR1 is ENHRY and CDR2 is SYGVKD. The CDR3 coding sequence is TGTGCCATCAGTGAGGAGGGTGGATCACCCCTCCACTTT. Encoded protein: CAISEEGGSPLHF.

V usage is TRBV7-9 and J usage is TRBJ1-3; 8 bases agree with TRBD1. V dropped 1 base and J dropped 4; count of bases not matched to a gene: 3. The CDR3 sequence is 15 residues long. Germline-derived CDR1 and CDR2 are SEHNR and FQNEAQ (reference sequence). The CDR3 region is CASSLGTGMGNTIYF. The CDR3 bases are TGTGCCAGCAGCTTAGGGACAGGGATGGGAAACACCATATATTTT.

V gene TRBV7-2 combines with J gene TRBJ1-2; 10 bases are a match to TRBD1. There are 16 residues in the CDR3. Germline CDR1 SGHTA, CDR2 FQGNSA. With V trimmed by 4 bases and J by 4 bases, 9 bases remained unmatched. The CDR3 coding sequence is TGTGCCAGCAGCTCCGAACCGGGACAGGGGTCCTATGGCTACACCTTC. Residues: CASSSEPGQGSYGYTF.

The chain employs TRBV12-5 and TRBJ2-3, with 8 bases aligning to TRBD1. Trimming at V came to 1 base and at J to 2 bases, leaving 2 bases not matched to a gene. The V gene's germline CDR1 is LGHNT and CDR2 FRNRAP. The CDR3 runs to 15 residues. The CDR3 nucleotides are TGTGCTAGTGGTTTGGGACAGGGGCTCACAGATACGCAGTATTTT. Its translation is CASGLGQGLTDTQYF.

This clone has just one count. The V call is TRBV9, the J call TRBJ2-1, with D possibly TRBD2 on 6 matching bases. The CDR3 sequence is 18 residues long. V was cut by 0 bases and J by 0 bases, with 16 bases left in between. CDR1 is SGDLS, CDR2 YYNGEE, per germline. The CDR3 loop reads CASSVGRGDFSSYNEQFF. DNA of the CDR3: TGTGCCAGCAGCGTAGGGCGTGGGGACTTTAGCTCCTACAATGAGCAGTTCTTC.

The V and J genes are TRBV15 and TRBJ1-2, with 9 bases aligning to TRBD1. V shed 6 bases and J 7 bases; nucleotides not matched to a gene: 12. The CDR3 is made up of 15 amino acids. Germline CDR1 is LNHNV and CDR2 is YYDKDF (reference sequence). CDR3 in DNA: TGTGCCACCAGTTTTTTTACAGGGGGCAGTAGTGGCTACACCTTC. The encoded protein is CATSFFTGGSSGYTF.

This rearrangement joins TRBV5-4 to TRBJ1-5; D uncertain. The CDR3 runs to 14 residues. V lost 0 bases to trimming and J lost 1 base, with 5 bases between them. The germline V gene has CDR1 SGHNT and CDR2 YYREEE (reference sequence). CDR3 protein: CASSLDRSNQPQHF. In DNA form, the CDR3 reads TGTGCCAGCAGCTTGGATAGAAGCAATCAGCCCCAGCATTTT.

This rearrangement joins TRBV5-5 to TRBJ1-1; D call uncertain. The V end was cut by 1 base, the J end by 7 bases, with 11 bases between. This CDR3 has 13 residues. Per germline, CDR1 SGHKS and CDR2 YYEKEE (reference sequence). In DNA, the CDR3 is TGTGCCAGCAGCTTGAGCCCAAATATTGAAGCTTTCTTT. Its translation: CASSLSPNIEAFF. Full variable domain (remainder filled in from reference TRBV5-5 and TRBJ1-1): DAGVTQSPTHLIKTRGQQVTLRCSPISGHKSVSWYQQVLGQGPQFIFQYYEKEERGRGNFPDRFSARQFPNYSSELNVNALLLGDSALYLCASSLSPNIEAFFGQGTRLTVV.

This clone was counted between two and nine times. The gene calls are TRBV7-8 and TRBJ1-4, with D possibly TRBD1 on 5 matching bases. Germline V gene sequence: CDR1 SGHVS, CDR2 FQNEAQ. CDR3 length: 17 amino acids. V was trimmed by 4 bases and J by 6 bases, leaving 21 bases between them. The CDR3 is CASSYTRGRGLDEKLFF. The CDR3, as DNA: TGTGCCAGCAGCTACACTCGGGGGAGGGGCTTAGATGAAAAACTGTTTTTT.

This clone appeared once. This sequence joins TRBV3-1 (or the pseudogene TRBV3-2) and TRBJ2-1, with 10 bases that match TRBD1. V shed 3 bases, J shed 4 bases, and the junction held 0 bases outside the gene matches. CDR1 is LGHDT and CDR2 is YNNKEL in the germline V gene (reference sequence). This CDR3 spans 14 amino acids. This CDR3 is CASSQGQGYNEQFF. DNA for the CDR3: TGTGCCAGCAGCCAGGGACAGGGGTACAATGAGCAGTTCTTC.

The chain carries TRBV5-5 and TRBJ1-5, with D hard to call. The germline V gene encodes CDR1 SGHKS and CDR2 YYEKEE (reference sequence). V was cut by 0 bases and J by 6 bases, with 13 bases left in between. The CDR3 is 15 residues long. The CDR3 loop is CASSLGLILTQPQHF. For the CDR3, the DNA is TGTGCCAGCAGCTTGGGATTGATACTCACTCAGCCCCAGCATTTT.

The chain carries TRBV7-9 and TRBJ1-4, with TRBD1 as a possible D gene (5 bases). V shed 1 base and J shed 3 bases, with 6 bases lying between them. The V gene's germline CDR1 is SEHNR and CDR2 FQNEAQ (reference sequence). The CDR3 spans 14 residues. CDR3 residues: CASSLETANEKLFF. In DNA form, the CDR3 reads TGTGCCAGCAGCTTAGAGACAGCTAATGAAAAACTGTTTTTT.

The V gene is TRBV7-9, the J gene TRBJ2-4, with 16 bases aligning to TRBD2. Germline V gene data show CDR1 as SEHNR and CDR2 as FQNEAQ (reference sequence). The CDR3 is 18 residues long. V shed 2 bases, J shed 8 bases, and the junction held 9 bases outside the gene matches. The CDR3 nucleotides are TGTGCCAGCAGCTTAACATCCGGGACTAGCGGGGGGGCACACATTCAGTACTTC. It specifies CASSLTSGTSGGAHIQYF.